One T cell receptor (beta chain) is described in this entry. Study processing details: Amplification from reference gene primers served as the basis for estimated nucleated cell counts. Profiling relied on immunoSEQ multiplex PCR, and the TCRdb table lists in-frame clones only, not all of them. That table supplies the V and J calls and clone size; D and trimming were determined from the DNA. Here the sample spans about 220,000 clones, 83% being singletons. This sample was taken from a study of blood T cell repertoires in COVID-19. Across the study: Samples representing acute and convalescent COVID-19 were sourced from the United States, Italy and Spain. T cells, B-cell-depleted T cells, or PBMCs supplied cDNA or gDNA.

Germline V CDR1 and CDR2: SGDLS, YYNGEE. The CDR3 is 13 amino acids. Trimming left V 4 bases short and J 1 base short, with 6 bases between. All exposed participants met a person with COVID-19 within 2 weeks before entering the study. Sequenced input: PBMCs or T cells enriched from blood (not recorded which). The chain joins TRBV9 to TRBJ1-3, with D hard to call. The clonotype was recovered from a woman in her thirties or forties who had been exposed to COVID-19. The CDR3 loop is CASSPPSGNTIYF. The CDR3 DNA is TGTGCCAGCAGCCCCCCATCTGGAAACACCATATATTTT.